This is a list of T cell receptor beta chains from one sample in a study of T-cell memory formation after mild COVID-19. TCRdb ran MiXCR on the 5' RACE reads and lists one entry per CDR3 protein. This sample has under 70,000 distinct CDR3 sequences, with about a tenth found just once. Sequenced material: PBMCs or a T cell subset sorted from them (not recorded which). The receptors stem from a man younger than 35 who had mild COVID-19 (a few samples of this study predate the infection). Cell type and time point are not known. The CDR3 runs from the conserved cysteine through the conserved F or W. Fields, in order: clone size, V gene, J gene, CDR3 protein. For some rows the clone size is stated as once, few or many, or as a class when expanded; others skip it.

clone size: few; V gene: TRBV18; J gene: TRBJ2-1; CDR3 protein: CASSRRYGSSYNEQFF
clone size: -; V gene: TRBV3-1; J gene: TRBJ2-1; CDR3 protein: CASRARDRVGEQFF
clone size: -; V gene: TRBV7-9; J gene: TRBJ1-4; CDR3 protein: CASSPHDRGLGEKLFF
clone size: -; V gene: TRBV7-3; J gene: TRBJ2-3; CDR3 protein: CASSRGTSGTSTDTQYF
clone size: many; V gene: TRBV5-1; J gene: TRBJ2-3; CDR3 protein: CASSLLPVPSTDTQYF
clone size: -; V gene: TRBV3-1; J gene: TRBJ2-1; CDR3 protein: CASSHRYNEQFF
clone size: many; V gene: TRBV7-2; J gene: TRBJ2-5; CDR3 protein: CASSFFAGQETQYF
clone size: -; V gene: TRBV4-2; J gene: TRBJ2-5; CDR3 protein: CASSQLGTGTSTETQYF
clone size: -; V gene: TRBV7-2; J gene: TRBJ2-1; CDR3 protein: CASSLVGRGLSSYNEQFF
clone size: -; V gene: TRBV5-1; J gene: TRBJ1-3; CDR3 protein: CASSLGQGKGSGNTIYF
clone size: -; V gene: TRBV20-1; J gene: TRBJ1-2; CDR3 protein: CSAREWGSGGYTF
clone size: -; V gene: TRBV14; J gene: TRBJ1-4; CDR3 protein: CASSQDRGVANEKLFF
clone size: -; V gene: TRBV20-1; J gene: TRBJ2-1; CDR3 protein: CSARGDELGF
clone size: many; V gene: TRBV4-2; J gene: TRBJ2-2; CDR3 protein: CASSQDRIAGELFF
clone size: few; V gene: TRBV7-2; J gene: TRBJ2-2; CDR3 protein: CASSRTPYTGELFF
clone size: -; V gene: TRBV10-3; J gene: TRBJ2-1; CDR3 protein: CAISEAGTSGDQPYNEQFF
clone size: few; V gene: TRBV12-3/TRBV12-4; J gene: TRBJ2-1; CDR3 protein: CASSFGSPGSYNEQFF
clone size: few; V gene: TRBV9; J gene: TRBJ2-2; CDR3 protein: CASSGLAGGTGELFF
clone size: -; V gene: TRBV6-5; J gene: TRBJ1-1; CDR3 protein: CASSYRSQGNTEAFF
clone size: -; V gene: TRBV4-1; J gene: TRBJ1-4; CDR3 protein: CASSQTRAEGEKLFF
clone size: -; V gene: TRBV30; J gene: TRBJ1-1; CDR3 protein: CAWSPLLWGMNTEAFF
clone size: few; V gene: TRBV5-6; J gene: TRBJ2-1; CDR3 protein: CASSEGAADNEQFF
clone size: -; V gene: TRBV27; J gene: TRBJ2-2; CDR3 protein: CASSSGGAGGGELFF
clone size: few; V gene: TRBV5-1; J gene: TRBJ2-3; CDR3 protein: CASSLGLAGDLNTDTQYF
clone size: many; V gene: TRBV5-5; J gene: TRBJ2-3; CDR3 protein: CASSLEGVVSDTQYF
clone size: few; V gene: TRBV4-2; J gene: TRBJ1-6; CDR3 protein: CASSQVGSPLHF
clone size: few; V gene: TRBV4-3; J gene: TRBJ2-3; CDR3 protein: CASSPFNGRGSTDTQYF
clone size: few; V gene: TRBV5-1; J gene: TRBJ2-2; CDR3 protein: CASSYRENTGELFF
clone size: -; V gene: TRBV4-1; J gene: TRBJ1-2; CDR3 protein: CASSQDWRVQVSYGYTF
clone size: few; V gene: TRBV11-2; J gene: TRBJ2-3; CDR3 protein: CASRSKRGGTDTQYF
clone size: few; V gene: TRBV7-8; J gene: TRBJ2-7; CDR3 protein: CASSLEGAAYEQYF
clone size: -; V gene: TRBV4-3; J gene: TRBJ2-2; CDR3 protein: CASSSHVPHPGELFF